Listed here is a single TCR beta chain. The antigen remains undetermined. Sample treatment: roughly 18 received Ad26.COV2.S at low or high dose, single or two shots; about 5 received placebo; per-sample allocation not given. Sampling was done on day 63 after the first vaccine or placebo injection. This entry is derived from a study of Ad26.COV2.S vaccination and SARS-CoV-2 variants. Study-level background: Intramuscularly, Ad26.COV2.S was given either once or twice, 56 days apart. Study-wide results and limits: With respect to non-spike TCR breadth, vaccine and placebo recipients were similar.

The table came from immunoSEQ multiplex PCR; TCRdb's copy has only in-frame clones and leaves some out. Of roughly 420,000 clones in the sample, 89% were seen once. The source is a person aged 18-65 years who received the Ad26.COV2.S COVID-19 vaccine or a placebo. The material was peripheral blood, obtained in a trial of Ad26.COV2.S vaccine versus placebo.

The CDR3 nucleotides are TGTGCCAGCAGTGAGGGCGGGGAAACCGGGACGAGGGGAGCCCTCCACTTT. Protein: CASSEGGETGTRGALHF. V usage is TRBV28 and J usage is TRBJ1-6, with a tentative D call TRBD1 (5 bases). The V and J ends lost 5 bases and 14 bases respectively, with 28 bases between them. The length of the CDR3 is 17 residues. Germline CDR1 reads MDHEN; CDR2 reads SYDVKM. Full variable domain (remainder filled in from reference TRBV28 and TRBJ1-6): DVKVTQSSRYLVKRTGEKVFLECVQDMDHENMFWYRQDPGLGLRLIYFSYDVKMKEKGDIPEGYSVSREKKERFSLILESASTNQTSMYLCASSEGGETGTRGALHFGNGTRLTVT.